This T cell receptor (beta chain) was retrieved from a study of CD8 T cells in ankylosing spondylitis. The V and J ends lost 3 bases and 4 bases respectively, with 6 bases between them. This CDR3 contains 12 residues. There are many counts of this clonotype. Antigen: not known. Study findings and constraints: Within matched ankylosing spondylitis synovial fluid, disease-linked clones were reportedly significantly enriched. Both synovial fluid and blood in reactive arthritis had previously been reported to carry some motif variants. Relatively rare in peripheral blood, disease-linked clones were also CD8+. Apparently characteristic of ankylosing spondylitis blood was a TCR beta motif (under ten highly homologous variants).

Each TCR beta library was made by quantitative 5'-RACE that incorporated molecular barcodes. MiXCR, run by TCRdb on the 5' RACE reads, gives a single entry per CDR3 protein. The sample has roughly 350,000 distinct CDR3 sequences, 7% to 9% seen once. The chain links TRBV12-3 or TRBV12-4 to TRBJ1-2; D remains unclear. The receptor was derived from a male donor with ankylosing spondylitis. The sample was blood, either unsorted or a sorted T cell fraction (not recorded which). CDR3 coding DNA: TGTGCCAGCAGTTTGGTCGGCTATGGCTACACCTTC. This encodes CASSLVGYGYTF.